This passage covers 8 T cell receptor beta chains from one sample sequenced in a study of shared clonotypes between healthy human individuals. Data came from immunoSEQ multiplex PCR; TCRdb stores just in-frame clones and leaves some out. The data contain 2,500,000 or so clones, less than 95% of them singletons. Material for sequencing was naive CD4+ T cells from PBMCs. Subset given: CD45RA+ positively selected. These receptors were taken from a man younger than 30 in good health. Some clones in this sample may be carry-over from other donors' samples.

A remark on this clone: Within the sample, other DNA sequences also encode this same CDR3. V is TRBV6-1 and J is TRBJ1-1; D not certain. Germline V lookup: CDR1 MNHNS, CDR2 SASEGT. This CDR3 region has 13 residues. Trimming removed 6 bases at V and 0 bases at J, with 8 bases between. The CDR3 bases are TGTGCCAGCAGCGCGGCGCTGAACACTGAAGCTTTCTTT. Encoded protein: CASSAALNTEAFF.

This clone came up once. Here the CDR3 DNA reads TGCGCCAGCAGCCGGGGACTAGCGGGAGACTTCCCCACGCAGTATTTT. Translating gives CASSRGLAGDFPTQYF. V is TRBV4-1 and J is TRBJ2-3; 14 bases agree with TRBD2. V gave up 4 bases and J gave up 9 bases; unmatched junction bases: 9. This CDR3 is built from 16 residues. Germline loops: CDR1 MGHRA, CDR2 YSYEKL.

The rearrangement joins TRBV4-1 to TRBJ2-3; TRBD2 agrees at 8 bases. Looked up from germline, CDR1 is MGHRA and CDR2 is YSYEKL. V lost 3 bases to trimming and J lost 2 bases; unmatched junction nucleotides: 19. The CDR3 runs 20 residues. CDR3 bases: TGCGCCAGCAGCCAGAGGGGCTGGGCGGGAGGCTCACCACTCACAGATACGCAGTATTTT. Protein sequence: CASSQRGWAGGSPLTDTQYF.

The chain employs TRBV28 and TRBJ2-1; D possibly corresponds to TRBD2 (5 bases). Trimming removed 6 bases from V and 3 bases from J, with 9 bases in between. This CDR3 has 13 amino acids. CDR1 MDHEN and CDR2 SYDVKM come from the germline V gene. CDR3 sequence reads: CASSRGLYNEQFF. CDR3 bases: TGTGCCAGCAGCCGGGGTCTCTACAATGAGCAGTTCTTC. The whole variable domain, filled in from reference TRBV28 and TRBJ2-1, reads DVKVTQSSRYLVKRTGEKVFLECVQDMDHENMFWYRQDPGLGLRLIYFSYDVKMKEKGDIPEGYSVSREKKERFSLILESASTNQTSMYLCASSRGLYNEQFFGPGTRLTVL.

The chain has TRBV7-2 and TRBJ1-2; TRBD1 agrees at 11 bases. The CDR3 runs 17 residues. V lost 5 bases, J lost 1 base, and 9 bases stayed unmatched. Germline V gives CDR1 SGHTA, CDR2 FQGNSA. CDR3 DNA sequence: TGTGCCAGCAGCATCGGCGGGACAGGGGGGAGTAACTATGGCTACACCTTC. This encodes CASSIGGTGGSNYGYTF.

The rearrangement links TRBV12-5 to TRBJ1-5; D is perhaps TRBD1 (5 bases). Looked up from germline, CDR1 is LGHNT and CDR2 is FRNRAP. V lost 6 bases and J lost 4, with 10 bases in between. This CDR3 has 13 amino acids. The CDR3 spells CASGLGTNQPQHF. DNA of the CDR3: TGTGCTAGTGGACTTGGGACTAATCAGCCCCAGCATTTT. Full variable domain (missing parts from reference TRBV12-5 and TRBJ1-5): DARVTQTPRHKVTEMGQEVTMRCQPILGHNTVFWYRQTMMQGLELLAYFRNRAPLDDSGMPKDRFSAEMPDATLATLKIQPSEPRDSAVYFCASGLGTNQPQHFGDGTRLSIL.

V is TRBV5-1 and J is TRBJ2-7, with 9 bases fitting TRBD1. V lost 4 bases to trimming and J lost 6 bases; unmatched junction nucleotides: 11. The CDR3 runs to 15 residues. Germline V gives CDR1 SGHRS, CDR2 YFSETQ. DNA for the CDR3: TGCGCCAGCAGCCTGCGGACAGGGGTCTTGTCCGAGCAGTACTTC. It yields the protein CASSLRTGVLSEQYF.

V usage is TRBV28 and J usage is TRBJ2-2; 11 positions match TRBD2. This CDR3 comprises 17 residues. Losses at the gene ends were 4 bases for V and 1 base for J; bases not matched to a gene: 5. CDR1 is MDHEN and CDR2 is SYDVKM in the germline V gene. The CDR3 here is CASSSPGLAVNTGELFF. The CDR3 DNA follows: TGTGCCAGCAGTTCCCCGGGACTAGCGGTGAACACCGGGGAGCTGTTTTTT.